This note documents a single T cell receptor (beta chain) sequence. The antigen is undetermined. V was clipped by 2 bases and J by 6 bases, with 17 bases between them. This CDR3 has 16 amino acids. From germline, CDR1 is KGHSH and CDR2 LQKENI. Amplification used 60 Vbeta primers and 13 Jbeta primers. Some clones are missing from TCRdb's copy, which holds only in-frame ones; the method was immunoSEQ multiplex PCR. The data contain some 130,000 clones, about four fifths of them singletons. This specimen belongs to a study of cytomegalovirus exposure and HLA in healthy donors. In the study overall: Around 86 million unique TCRs, all from HLA-typed donors, were included in an early release of the data.

Study-wide findings and caveats: An analysis done earlier found most TCR beta V segments productive about 90% or about 30% of the time.

This TCR was recovered from a male donor in good health and CMV-seropositive. The sample taken for sequencing was PBMCs. This chain connects TRBV18 to TRBJ1-3; D is possibly TRBD1 (6 bases). This CDR3 is CASSPSSQGWENTIYF. DNA for the CDR3: TGTGCCAGCTCACCATCATCACAGGGATGGGAAAACACCATATATTTT.